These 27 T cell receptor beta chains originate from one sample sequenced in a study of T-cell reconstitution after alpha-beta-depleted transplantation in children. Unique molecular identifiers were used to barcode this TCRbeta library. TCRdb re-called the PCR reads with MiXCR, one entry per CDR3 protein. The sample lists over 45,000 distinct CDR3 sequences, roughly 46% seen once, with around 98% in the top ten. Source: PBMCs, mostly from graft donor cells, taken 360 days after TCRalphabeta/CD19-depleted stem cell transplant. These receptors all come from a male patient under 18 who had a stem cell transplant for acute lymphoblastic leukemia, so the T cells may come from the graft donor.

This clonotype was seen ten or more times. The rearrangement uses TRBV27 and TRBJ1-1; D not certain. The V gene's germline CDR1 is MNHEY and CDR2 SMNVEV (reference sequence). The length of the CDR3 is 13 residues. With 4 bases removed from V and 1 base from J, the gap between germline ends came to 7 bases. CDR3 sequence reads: CASSYRQNTEAFF. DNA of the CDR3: TGTGCCAGCAGTTACCGACAGAACACTGAAGCTTTCTTT.

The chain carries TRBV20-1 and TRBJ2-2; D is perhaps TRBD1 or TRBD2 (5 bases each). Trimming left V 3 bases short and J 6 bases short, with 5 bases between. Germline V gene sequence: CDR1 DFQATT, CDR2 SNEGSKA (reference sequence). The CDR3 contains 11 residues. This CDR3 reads CSARGPGELFF. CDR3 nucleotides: TGCAGTGCTAGGGGACCCGGGGAGCTGTTTTTT.

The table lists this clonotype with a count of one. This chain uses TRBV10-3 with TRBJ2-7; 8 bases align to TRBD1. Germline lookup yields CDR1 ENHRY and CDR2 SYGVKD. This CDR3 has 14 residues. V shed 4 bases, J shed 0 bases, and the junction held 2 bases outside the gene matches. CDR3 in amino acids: CAISGTGSSYEQYF. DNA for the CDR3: TGTGCCATCAGTGGGACAGGGAGCTCCTACGAGCAGTACTTC.

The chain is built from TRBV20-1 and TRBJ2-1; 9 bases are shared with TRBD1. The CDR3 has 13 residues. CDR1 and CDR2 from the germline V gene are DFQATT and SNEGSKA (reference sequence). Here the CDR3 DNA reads TGCAGCGCCCGAGGACAGGGGTTGGTTCAGCAGTTCTTC. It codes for CSARGQGLVQQFF.

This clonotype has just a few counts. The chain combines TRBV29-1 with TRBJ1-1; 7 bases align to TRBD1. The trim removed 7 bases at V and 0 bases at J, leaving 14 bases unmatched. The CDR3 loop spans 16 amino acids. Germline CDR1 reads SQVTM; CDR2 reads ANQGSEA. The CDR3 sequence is CSALEDRTPLNTEAFF. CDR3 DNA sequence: TGCAGCGCATTAGAGGACAGGACCCCCTTGAACACTGAAGCTTTCTTT.

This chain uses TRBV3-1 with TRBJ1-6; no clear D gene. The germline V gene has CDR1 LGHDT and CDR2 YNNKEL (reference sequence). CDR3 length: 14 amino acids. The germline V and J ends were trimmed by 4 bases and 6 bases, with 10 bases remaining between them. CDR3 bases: TGTGCCAGCAGCCCCGGGATCTTTAATTCACCCCTCCACTTT. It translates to CASSPGIFNSPLHF.

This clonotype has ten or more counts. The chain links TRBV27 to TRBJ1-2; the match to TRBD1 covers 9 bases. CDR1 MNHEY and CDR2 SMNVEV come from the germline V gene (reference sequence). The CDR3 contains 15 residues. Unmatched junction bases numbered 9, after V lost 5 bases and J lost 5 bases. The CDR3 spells CASSADRGGGYGYTF. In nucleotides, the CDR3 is TGTGCCAGCAGTGCGGACAGGGGAGGTGGATATGGCTACACCTTC.

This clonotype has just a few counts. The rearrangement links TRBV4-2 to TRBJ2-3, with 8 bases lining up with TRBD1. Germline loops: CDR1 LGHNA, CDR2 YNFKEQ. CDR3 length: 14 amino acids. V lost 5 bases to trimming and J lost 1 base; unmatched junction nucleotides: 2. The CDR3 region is CASSSGQGTDTQYF. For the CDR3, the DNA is TGTGCCAGCAGCTCGGGACAGGGCACAGATACGCAGTATTTT.

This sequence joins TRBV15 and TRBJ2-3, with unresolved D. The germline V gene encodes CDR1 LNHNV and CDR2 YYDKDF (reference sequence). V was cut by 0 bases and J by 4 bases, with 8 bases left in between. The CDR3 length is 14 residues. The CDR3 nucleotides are TGTGCCACCAGCAGAGATCTAGGGCCAGATACGCAGTATTTT. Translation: CATSRDLGPDTQYF. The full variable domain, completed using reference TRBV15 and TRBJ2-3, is DAMVIQNPRYQVTQFGKPVTLSCSQTLNHNVMYWYQQKSSQAPKLLFHYYDKDFNNEADTPDNFQSRRPNTSFCFLDIRSPGLGDTAMYLCATSRDLGPDTQYFGPGTRLTVL.

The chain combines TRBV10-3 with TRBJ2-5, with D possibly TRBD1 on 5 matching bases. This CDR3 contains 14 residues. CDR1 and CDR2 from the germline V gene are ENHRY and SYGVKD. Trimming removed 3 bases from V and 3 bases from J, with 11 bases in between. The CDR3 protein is CAISDRQIEETQYF. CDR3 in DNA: TGTGCCATCAGTGATCGACAGATAGAAGAGACCCAGTACTTC.

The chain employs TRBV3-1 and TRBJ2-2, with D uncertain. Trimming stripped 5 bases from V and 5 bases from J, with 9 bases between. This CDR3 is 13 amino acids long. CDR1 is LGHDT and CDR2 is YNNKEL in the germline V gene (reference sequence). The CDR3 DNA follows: TGTGCCAGCAGCAAACTTAGGACCGGGGAGCTGTTTTTT. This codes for CASSKLRTGELFF.

The CDR3 sequence: CASSPQRTSGLGNEQFF. CDR3 bases: TGTGCCAGCTCACCCCAGAGGACTAGCGGCTTGGGTAATGAGCAGTTCTTC. The rearrangement joins TRBV18 to TRBJ2-1, with 10 nucleotides matching TRBD2. This CDR3 is built from 17 residues. The V gene end was trimmed by 3 bases and the J gene end by 7 bases; junction bases not matched to a gene: 12. Per germline, CDR1 KGHSH and CDR2 LQKENI.

The CDR3 spells CSASSLSGGTDTQYF. DNA for the CDR3: TGCAGTGCTAGCTCGCTATCCGGGGGCACAGATACGCAGTATTTT. The chain uses TRBV20-1 and TRBJ2-3; D might be TRBD2 (5 bases). This CDR3 region has 15 residues. The V and J ends lost 3 bases and 1 base respectively, with 14 bases between them. The V gene's germline CDR1 is DFQATT and CDR2 SNEGSKA (reference sequence).

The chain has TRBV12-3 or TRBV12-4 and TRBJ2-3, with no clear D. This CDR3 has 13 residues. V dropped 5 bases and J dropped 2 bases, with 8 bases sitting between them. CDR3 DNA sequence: TGTGCCAGCAGTGAAGGGTACACAGATACGCAGTATTTT. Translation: CASSEGYTDTQYF.

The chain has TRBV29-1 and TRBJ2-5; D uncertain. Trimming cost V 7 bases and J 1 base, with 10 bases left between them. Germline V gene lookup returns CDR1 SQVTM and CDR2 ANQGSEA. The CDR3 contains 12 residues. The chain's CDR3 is CSAKRGQETQYF. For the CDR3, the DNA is TGCAGCGCTAAGAGAGGCCAAGAGACCCAGTACTTC.

CDR3: CASSLAPRGLNEKLFF. The CDR3 coding sequence is TGTGCCAGCAGTTTAGCCCCCAGGGGGCTTAATGAAAAACTGTTTTTT. The V call is TRBV12-3 or TRBV12-4, the J call TRBJ1-4, with TRBD1 matching 8 bases. The CDR3 is 16 residues long. The J segment lost 4 bases and the V segment lost 0 bases, leaving 4 bases of the junction unmatched.

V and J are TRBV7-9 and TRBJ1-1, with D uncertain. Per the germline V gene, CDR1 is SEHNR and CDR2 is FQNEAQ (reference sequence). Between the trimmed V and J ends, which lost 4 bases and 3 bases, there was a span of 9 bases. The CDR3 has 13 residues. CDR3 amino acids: CASSSLSYTEAFF. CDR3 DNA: TGTGCCAGCAGCTCCCTGTCTTACACTGAAGCTTTCTTT.

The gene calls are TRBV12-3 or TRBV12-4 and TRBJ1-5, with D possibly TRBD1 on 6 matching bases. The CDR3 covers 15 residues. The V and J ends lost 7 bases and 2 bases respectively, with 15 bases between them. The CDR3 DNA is TGTGCCAGCACTCTAGGGGGGAAGGGCAATCAGCCCCAGCATTTT. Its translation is CASTLGGKGNQPQHF.

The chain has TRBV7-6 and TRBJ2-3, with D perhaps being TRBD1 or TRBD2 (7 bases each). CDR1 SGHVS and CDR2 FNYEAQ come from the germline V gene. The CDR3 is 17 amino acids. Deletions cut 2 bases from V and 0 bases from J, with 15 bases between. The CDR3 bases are TGTGCCAGCAGCTTAAGACAGGGAGGGCCTAGCACAGATACGCAGTATTTT. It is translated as CASSLRQGGPSTDTQYF.

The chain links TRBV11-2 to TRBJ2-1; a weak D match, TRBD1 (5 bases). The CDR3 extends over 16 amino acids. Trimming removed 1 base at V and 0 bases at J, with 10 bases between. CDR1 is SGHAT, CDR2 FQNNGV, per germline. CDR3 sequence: CASSLAGHLSYNEQFF. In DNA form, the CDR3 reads TGTGCCAGCAGCTTAGCTGGACACCTCTCCTACAATGAGCAGTTCTTC.

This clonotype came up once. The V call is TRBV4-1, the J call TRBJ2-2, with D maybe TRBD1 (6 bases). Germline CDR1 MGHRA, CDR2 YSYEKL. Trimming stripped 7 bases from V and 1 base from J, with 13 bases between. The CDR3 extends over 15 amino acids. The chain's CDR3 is CASKWTAENTGELFF. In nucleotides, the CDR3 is TGCGCCAGCAAGTGGACAGCGGAGAACACCGGGGAGCTGTTTTTT.

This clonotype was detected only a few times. The CDR3 protein is CASSLPREGSYEQYF. The DNA for the CDR3 is TGCGCCAGCAGCTTGCCACGGGAGGGGTCCTACGAGCAGTACTTC. The chain is built from TRBV5-1 and TRBJ2-7, with TRBD2 matching 8 bases. Germline V CDR1 and CDR2: SGHRS, YFSETQ. V shed 1 base, J shed 1 base, and the junction held 4 bases outside the gene matches. The CDR3 runs 15 residues. Full variable domain (outside the CDR3, taken from reference TRBV5-1 and TRBJ2-7): KAGVTQTPRYLIKTRGQQVTLSCSPISGHRSVSWYQQTPGQGLQFLFEYFSETQRNKGNFPGRFSGRQFSNSRSEMNVSTLELGDSALYLCASSLPREGSYEQYFGPGTRLTVT.

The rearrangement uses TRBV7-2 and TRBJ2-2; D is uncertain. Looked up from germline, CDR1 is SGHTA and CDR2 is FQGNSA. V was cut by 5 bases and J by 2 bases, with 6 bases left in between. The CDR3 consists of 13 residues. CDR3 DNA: TGTGCCAGCAGCCCCGATAACACCGGGGAGCTGTTTTTT. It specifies CASSPDNTGELFF.

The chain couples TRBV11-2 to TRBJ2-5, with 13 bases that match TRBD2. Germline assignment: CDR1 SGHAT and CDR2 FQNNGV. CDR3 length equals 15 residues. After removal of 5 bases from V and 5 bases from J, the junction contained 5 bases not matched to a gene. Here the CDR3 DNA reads TGTGCCAGCAGCGGAGGACTAGCGGGAGTCGAGACCCAGTACTTC. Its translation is CASSGGLAGVETQYF.

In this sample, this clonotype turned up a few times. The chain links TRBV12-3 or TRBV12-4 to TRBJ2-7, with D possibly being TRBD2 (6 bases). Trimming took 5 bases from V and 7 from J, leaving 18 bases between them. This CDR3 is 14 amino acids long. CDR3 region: CASSVLVGGREQYF. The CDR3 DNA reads TGTGCCAGCAGTGTACTAGTTGGAGGGCGGGAGCAGTACTTC.

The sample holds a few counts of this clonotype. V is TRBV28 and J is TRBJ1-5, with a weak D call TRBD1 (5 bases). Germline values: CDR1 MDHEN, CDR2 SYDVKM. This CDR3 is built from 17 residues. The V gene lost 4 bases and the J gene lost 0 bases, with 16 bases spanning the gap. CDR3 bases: TGTGCCAGCAGTTCTGTGACAGCATTTTTTAGCAATCAGCCCCAGCATTTT. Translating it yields CASSSVTAFFSNQPQHF.

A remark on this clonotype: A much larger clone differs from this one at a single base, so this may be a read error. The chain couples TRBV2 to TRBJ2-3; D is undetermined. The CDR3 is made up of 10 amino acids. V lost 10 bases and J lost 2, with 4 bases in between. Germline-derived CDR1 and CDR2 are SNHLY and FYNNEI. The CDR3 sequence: CATYTDTQYF. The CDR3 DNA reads TGTGCCACCTACACAGATACGCAGTATTTT.